A selection of T cell receptor beta chains follows, all from one sample in a study of blood T cell repertoires in COVID-19. Sequencing used immunoSEQ multiplex PCR; TCRdb keeps in-frame clones, though not all of them. The sample has over 200,000 clones; about 86% are singletons. Material for sequencing was peripheral blood. Receptor source: a woman between 45 and 60 years old with acute or convalescent COVID-19. Each CDR3 is given with its conserved first and last residue. D genes are given only for firm matches. Clone size is given for some rows only: seen once, a few or many times, or a class if the clone is expanded.

clone size: few
D gene: NA
J gene: TRBJ1-1
V gene: TRBV7-2
CDR3 DNA: TGTGCCAGCAGCTCCGGAGGGGCAGTTTTAACTGAAGCTTTCTTT
CDR3 protein: CASSSGGAVLTEAFF

clone size: NA
D gene: NA
J gene: TRBJ2-3
V gene: TRBV19
CDR3 DNA: TGTGCCAGTAGTACCCGAGGAGCAGATACGCAGTATTTT
CDR3 protein: CASSTRGADTQYF

clone size: NA
D gene: TRBD2
J gene: TRBJ2-1
V gene: TRBV5-4
CDR3 DNA: TGTGCCAGCAGCTTGACTAGCGGTTACAATGAGCAGTTCTTC
CDR3 protein: CASSLTSGYNEQFF

clone size: NA
D gene: TRBD2
J gene: TRBJ2-1
V gene: TRBV7-2
CDR3 DNA: TGTGCCAGCAGCTGGGGACTAGCGGGAGTCAATGAGCAGTTCTTC
CDR3 protein: CASSWGLAGVNEQFF

clone size: once
D gene: NA
J gene: TRBJ2-2
V gene: TRBV7-7
CDR3 DNA: TGTGCCAGCAGCTTAGATGGGCAGGGTCGGGACACCGGGGAGCTGTTTTTT
CDR3 protein: CASSLDGQGRDTGELFF

clone size: NA
D gene: TRBD1
J gene: TRBJ1-1
V gene: TRBV6-4
CDR3 DNA: TGTGCCAGCAGGGCGACAGGGGCGAACACTGAAGCTTTCTTT
CDR3 protein: CASRATGANTEAFF

clone size: NA
D gene: TRBD2
J gene: TRBJ2-1
V gene: TRBV11-2
CDR3 DNA: TGTGCCAGCAGCGGCCCTAGCGGGAGATTGTCTAATGAGCAGTTCTTC
CDR3 protein: CASSGPSGRLSNEQFF

clone size: NA
D gene: NA
J gene: TRBJ2-7
V gene: TRBV18
CDR3 DNA: TGTGCCAGCTCCGCCGGCGGGACGGACCTCTACGAGCAGTACTTC
CDR3 protein: CASSAGGTDLYEQYF

clone size: NA
D gene: TRBD1
J gene: TRBJ2-7
V gene: TRBV27
CDR3 DNA: TGTGCCAGCAGTTTAGAGGGACAGGGGGCCTACGAGCAGTACTTC
CDR3 protein: CASSLEGQGAYEQYF

clone size: NA
D gene: NA
J gene: TRBJ1-3
V gene: TRBV9
CDR3 DNA: TGTGCCAGCAGCCCCCAGTGGAACACCATATATTTT
CDR3 protein: CASSPQWNTIYF

clone size: NA
D gene: NA
J gene: TRBJ2-4
V gene: TRBV28
CDR3 DNA: TGTGCCAGCACCGAGAGGGTTGGCAAAAACATTCAGTACTTC
CDR3 protein: CASTERVGKNIQYF

clone size: NA
D gene: TRBD1
J gene: TRBJ2-3
V gene: TRBV25-1
CDR3 DNA: TGTGCCAGCAGCCCGAGGGTGGGGATACAGGGGGAGGCAGATACGCAGTATTTT
CDR3 protein: CASSPRVGIQGEADTQYF

clone size: NA
D gene: NA
J gene: TRBJ2-5
V gene: TRBV5-1
CDR3 DNA: TGCGCCAGCAGCACGAGGTACGGAGAGACCCAGTACTTC
CDR3 protein: CASSTRYGETQYF

clone size: NA
D gene: NA
J gene: TRBJ2-7
V gene: TRBV7-4
CDR3 DNA: TGTGCCAGCAGCTCCTGGACTGGAACACTCGAGCAGTACTTC
CDR3 protein: CASSSWTGTLEQYF

clone size: NA
D gene: NA
J gene: TRBJ1-5
V gene: TRBV6-6
CDR3 DNA: TGTGCCAGCAGTTATAGGGGTTCGAGCAATCAGCCCCAGCATTTT
CDR3 protein: CASSYRGSSNQPQHF

clone size: NA
D gene: NA
J gene: TRBJ2-2
V gene: TRBV2
CDR3 DNA: TGTGCCAGCAGTGGGACTGTGATAGGGACCGGGGAGCTGTTTTTT
CDR3 protein: CASSGTVIGTGELFF

clone size: NA
D gene: TRBD2
J gene: TRBJ2-1
V gene: TRBV24-1
CDR3 DNA: TGTGCCACCAGTACAAGCGGGATCTTCAACAATGAGCAGTTCTTC
CDR3 protein: CATSTSGIFNNEQFF

clone size: NA
D gene: TRBD1
J gene: TRBJ2-7
V gene: TRBV5-1
CDR3 DNA: TGCGCCAGCAGCACGGACAGGGGGCCCTACGAGCAGTACTTC
CDR3 protein: CASSTDRGPYEQYF

clone size: few
D gene: NA
J gene: TRBJ1-2
V gene: TRBV19
CDR3 DNA: TGTGCCAGTAGAAGGCCAGGGACTAACTATGGCTACACCTTC
CDR3 protein: CASRRPGTNYGYTF

clone size: NA
D gene: TRBD2
J gene: TRBJ2-5
V gene: TRBV27
CDR3 DNA: TGTGCCAGCAGTCTACGACTAGCGGGAGGGTGGCAAGAGACCCAGTACTTC
CDR3 protein: CASSLRLAGGWQETQYF

clone size: few
D gene: NA
J gene: TRBJ1-6
V gene: TRBV3-1/TRBV3-2
CDR3 DNA: TGTGCCAGCAGCCCAGGGGCGAGCTCCTATAATTCACCCCTCCACTTT
CDR3 protein: CASSPGASSYNSPLHF

clone size: NA
D gene: TRBD1
J gene: TRBJ1-1
V gene: TRBV5-1
CDR3 DNA: TGCGCCAGCAGCGCACAGGGGGCGGGGAACACTGAAGCTTTCTTT
CDR3 protein: CASSAQGAGNTEAFF

clone size: few
D gene: TRBD2
J gene: TRBJ2-2
V gene: TRBV28
CDR3 DNA: TGTGCCAGTCTAACTAGCGCGAACACCGGGGAGCTGTTTTTT
CDR3 protein: CASLTSANTGELFF

clone size: NA
D gene: TRBD1
J gene: TRBJ2-2
V gene: TRBV3-1/TRBV3-2
CDR3 DNA: TGTGCCAGCAGCCACAAGACAGGGTCGGGGGAGCTGTTTTTT
CDR3 protein: CASSHKTGSGELFF

clone size: few
D gene: TRBD2
J gene: TRBJ2-7
V gene: TRBV29-1
CDR3 DNA: TGCAGCGTTGGGCCGATAGCGGGAGCCGAGCAGTACTTC
CDR3 protein: CSVGPIAGAEQYF

clone size: NA
D gene: NA
J gene: TRBJ1-3
V gene: TRBV2
CDR3 DNA: TGTGCCAGCAGTGAACAGGGCTCTGGAAACACCATATATTTT
CDR3 protein: CASSEQGSGNTIYF

clone size: NA
D gene: NA
J gene: TRBJ2-7
V gene: TRBV10-1
CDR3 DNA: TGCGCCAGCAGTGAGTTGGGCTCGGCCCCCTACGAGCAGTACTTC
CDR3 protein: CASSELGSAPYEQYF